The entry below gives a single TCR beta chain sequence along with its context. Its target is unknown. The data derive from a study of CD4 T cells in relation to SARS-CoV-2 and coronaviruses. The CDR3 length is 16 residues. CDR1 SGHVS and CDR2 FQNEAQ come from the germline V gene. Trimming left V 2 bases short and J 4 bases short, with 14 bases between. Generated by immunoSEQ multiplex PCR, the TCRdb table keeps only in-frame clones and is missing some. The table shows roughly 30,000 clones, with just under 75% occurring only once. Findings of the study overall: Monoreactive clones expanded significantly more to SARS-CoV-2 than crossreactive clones did.

CD4+ T cells from unexposed donors were obtained before the COVID-19 pandemic (2011-2018). CD4+ T cells were isolated from the cells after about ten days of culture. This TCR came from a human donor in good health. This chain uses TRBV7-8 with TRBJ2-2; D is perhaps TRBD2 (6 bases). Sequenced sample: CD4+ T cells from PBMCs, cultured in vitro. The CDR3 region is CASSLRAGTITGELFF. CDR3 DNA sequence: TGTGCCAGCAGCTTACGAGCGGGTACGATCACCGGGGAGCTGTTTTTT. The whole variable domain, remainder taken from reference TRBV7-8 and TRBJ2-2, is GAGVSQSPRYKVAKRGQDVALRCDPISGHVSLFWYQQALGQGPEFLTYFQNEAQLDKSGLPSDRFFAERPEGSVSTLKIQRTQQEDSAVYLCASSLRAGTITGELFFGEGSRLTVL.